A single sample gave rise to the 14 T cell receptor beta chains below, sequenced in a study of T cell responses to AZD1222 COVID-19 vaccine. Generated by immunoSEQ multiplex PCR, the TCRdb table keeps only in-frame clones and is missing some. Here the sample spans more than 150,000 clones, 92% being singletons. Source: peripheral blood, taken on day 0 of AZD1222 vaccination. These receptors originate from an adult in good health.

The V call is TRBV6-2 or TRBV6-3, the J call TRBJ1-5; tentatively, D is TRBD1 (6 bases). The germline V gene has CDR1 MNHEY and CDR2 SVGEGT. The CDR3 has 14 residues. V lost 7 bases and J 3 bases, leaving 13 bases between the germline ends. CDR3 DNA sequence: TGTGCCAGCACCCCCGCAGGGGTCAATCAGCCCCAGCATTTT. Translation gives CASTPAGVNQPQHF.

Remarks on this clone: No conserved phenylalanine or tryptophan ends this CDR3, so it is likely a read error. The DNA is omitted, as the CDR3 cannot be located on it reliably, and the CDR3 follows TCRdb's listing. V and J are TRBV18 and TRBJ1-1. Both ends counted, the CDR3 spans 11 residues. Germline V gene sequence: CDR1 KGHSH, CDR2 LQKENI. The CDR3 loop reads CASQIRGEVYI.

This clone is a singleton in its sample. CDR3 nucleotide sequence: TGTGCCAGCAGCTTCGGGCGGTTTAGCACAGATACGCAGTATTTT. Translation: CASSFGRFSTDTQYF. This chain connects TRBV7-9 to TRBJ2-3; D is unresolved. In germline, CDR1 is SEHNR, CDR2 FQNEAQ (reference sequence). Trimming shortened V by 3 bases and J by 0 bases, and 10 bases separated the two germline ends. The CDR3 has 15 amino acids.

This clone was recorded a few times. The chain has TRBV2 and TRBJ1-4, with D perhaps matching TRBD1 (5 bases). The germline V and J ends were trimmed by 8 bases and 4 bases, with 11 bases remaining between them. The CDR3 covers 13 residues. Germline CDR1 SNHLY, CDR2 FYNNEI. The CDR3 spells CASRDGFNEKLFF. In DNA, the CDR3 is TGTGCCAGCCGGGACGGCTTTAATGAAAAACTGTTTTTT.

The CDR3: CASSYSAGGPTDTQYF. In DNA form, the CDR3 reads TGTGCCAGCAGTTACTCAGCGGGGGGCCCCACAGATACGCAGTATTTT. This chain links TRBV6-2 or TRBV6-3 with TRBJ2-3; 9 bases match TRBD2. CDR3 size: 16 residues. Germline CDR1 MNHEY, CDR2 SVGEGT. V dropped 0 bases and J dropped 2; count of bases not matched to a gene: 3.

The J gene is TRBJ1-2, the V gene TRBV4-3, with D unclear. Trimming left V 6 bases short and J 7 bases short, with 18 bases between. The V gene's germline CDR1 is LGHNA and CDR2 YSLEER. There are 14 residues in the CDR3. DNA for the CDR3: TGCGCCAGCAGTCTCGAATTGGGCTTTTCTGGCTACACCTTC. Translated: CASSLELGFSGYTF.

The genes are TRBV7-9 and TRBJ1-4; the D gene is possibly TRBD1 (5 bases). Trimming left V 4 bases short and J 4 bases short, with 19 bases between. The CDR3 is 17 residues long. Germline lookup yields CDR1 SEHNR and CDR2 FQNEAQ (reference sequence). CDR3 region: CASSSYSAQGINEKLFF. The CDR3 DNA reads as TGTGCCAGCAGCTCTTACTCGGCGCAGGGAATTAATGAAAAACTGTTTTTT.

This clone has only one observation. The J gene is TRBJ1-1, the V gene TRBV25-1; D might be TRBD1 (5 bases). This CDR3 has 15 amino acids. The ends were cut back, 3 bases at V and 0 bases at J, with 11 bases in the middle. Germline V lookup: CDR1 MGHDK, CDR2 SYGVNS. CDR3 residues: CASSDPMGVNTEAFF. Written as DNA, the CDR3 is TGTGCCAGCAGTGATCCCATGGGGGTGAACACTGAAGCTTTCTTT.

DNA for the CDR3: TGTGCCGGGGCCGTGGGCGGCTATGGCTACACCTTC. Translation gives CAGAVGGYGYTF. The chain carries TRBV2 and TRBJ1-2; the D gene is possibly TRBD1 (5 bases). V was trimmed by 11 bases and J by 4 bases, leaving 14 bases between them. Looked up from germline, CDR1 is SNHLY and CDR2 is FYNNEI. CDR3 length: 12 residues. Drawing the rest from reference TRBV2 and TRBJ1-2, the complete variable domain is EPEVTQTPSHQVTQMGQEVILRCVPISNHLYFYWYRQILGQKVEFLVSFYNNEISEKSEIFDDQFSVERPDGSNFTLKIRSTKLEDSAMYFCAGAVGGYGYTFGSGTRLTVV.

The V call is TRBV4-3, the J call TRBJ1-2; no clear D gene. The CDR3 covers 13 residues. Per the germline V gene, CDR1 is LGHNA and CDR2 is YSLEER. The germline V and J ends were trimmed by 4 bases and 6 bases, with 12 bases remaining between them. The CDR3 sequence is CASSRGLTDGYTF. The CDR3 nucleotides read TGCGCCAGCAGCCGAGGACTGACGGATGGCTACACCTTC.

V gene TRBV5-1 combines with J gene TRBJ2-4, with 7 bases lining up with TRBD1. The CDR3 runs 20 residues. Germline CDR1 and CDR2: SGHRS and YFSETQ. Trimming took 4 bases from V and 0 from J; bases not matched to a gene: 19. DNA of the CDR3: TGCGCCAGCAGCCTAACAGGGGCCCAGTGGTTTTTCCTAGCCAAAAACATTCAGTACTTC. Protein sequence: CASSLTGAQWFFLAKNIQYF.

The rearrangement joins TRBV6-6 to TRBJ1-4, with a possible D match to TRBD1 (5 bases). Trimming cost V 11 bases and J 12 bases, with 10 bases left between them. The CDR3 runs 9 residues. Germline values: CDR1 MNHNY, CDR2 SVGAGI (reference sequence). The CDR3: CAAGTQLFF. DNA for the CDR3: TGTGCCGCCGGGACTCAACTGTTTTTT.

CDR3 DNA sequence: TGTGCCAGCAGTTTAGTAGGGGCTAGGGATTCACCCCTCCACTTT. Its translation is CASSLVGARDSPLHF. The chain has TRBV27 and TRBJ1-6, with D tentatively TRBD1 (5 bases). The CDR3 has 15 amino acids. Germline V gene sequence: CDR1 MNHEY, CDR2 SMNVEV (reference sequence). V shed 2 bases and J shed 8 bases, with 13 bases lying between them.

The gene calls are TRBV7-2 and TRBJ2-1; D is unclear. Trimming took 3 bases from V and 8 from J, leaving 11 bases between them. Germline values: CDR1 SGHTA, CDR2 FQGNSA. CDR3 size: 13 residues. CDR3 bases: TGTGCCAGCAGCTTGACTCGTCTTGATGAGCAGTTCTTC. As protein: CASSLTRLDEQFF.